Listed below are T cell receptor beta chains from one sample, sequenced in a study of blood T cell repertoires in COVID-19. Generated by immunoSEQ multiplex PCR, the TCRdb table keeps only in-frame clones and is missing some. The repertoire has about 280,000 clones, about 85% of them found once; the top ten carry about an eighth. The sequenced sample was peripheral blood. Source of these receptors: a human donor in a cohort sampled during active COVID-19. CDR3s leave out the opening cysteine and the closing phenylalanine or tryptophan. The order of the fields is D gene, V gene, CDR3 length, CDR3 protein. A D gene is named only where the DNA matches it firmly.

D: TRBD2; V: TRBV6-6; length: 14; CDR3: ASSRASGGSTDTQY
D: .; V: TRBV5-1; length: 12; CDR3: ASSVPSSAGELF
D: .; V: TRBV7-2; length: 12; CDR3: ASATSSLTDTQY
D: TRBD1; V: TRBV24-1; length: 16; CDR3: ATSDSGTGAGTYNEQF
D: TRBD1; V: TRBV4-1; length: 14; CDR3: ASSQAGIGGEILAF
D: TRBD1; V: TRBV6-2/TRBV6-3; length: 16; CDR3: ASSYSPGQGSSRAEAF
D: .; V: TRBV4-3; length: 11; CDR3: ASSQGLVYEQY
D: .; V: TRBV19; length: 14; CDR3: ASSSSGWVGNQPQH
D: .; V: TRBV7-2; length: 10; CDR3: ASSLARSGRL
D: .; V: TRBV9; length: 14; CDR3: ASSPREGVVGDTQY
D: .; V: TRBV12-3/TRBV12-4; length: 10; CDR3: ASSPYTDTQY
D: .; V: TRBV5-1; length: 13; CDR3: ASSLGRVSTDTQY
D: TRBD2; V: TRBV6-2/TRBV6-3; length: 18; CDR3: ASSYSIVAGGSPRFYEQY
D: TRBD1; V: TRBV19; length: 16; CDR3: ASSTMGQGLSGANVLT
D: TRBD1; V: TRBV19; length: 14; CDR3: ASSISGGTRNYGYT
D: TRBD2; V: TRBV4-2; length: 14; CDR3: ASSLIAGASNNEQF
D: TRBD1; V: TRBV6-1; length: 13; CDR3: ASSELTGPRWEQY
D: TRBD1; V: TRBV5-4; length: 11; CDR3: ASSPTRGRGYT
D: .; V: TRBV9; length: 13; CDR3: ASSVAPTGYSEQY
D: .; V: TRBV7-8; length: 13; CDR3: ASSLVAVFKETQY
D: TRBD1; V: TRBV19; length: 16; CDR3: ASRSPPNRGRVTGELF
D: .; V: TRBV18; length: 13; CDR3: ASSPRGRGNTEAF
D: .; V: TRBV11-2; length: 12; CDR3: ASSSTPGVYGYT